These 30 T cell receptor beta chains originate from one sample sequenced in a study of vaccination effects on CD4 cells after COVID-19. Generated by immunoSEQ multiplex PCR, the TCRdb table keeps only in-frame clones and is missing some. The sample carries about 73,000 clones, 73% recorded once. Having been cultured for around nine days, the cells underwent CD4+ T cell isolation. All participants had two doses of either the BNT162b2 or mRNA-1273 vaccine. These receptors' antigens are unknown. The sample was CD4+ T cells from PBMCs cultured without peptide, taken after COVID-19 vaccination. Source of these receptors: a human donor who received a COVID-19 vaccine.

V usage is TRBV7-2 and J usage is TRBJ1-1, with D possibly TRBD1 on 5 matching bases. CDR1 and CDR2 (germline): SGHTA, FQGNSA. CDR3 size: 14 residues. V gave up 1 base and J gave up 2 bases, with 8 bases separating them. The CDR3 loop is CASSLERGNTEAFF. In DNA form, the CDR3 reads TGTGCCAGCAGCTTAGAGAGGGGAAACACTGAAGCTTTCTTT. Supplemented by reference TRBV7-2 and TRBJ1-1, the full variable domain reads GAGVSQSPSNKVTEKGKDVELRCDPISGHTALYWYRQSLGQGLEFLIYFQGNSAPDKSGLPSDRFSAERTGGSVSTLTIQRTQQEDSAVYLCASSLERGNTEAFFGQGTRLTVV.

The CDR3 DNA is TGTGCCAGCTCACCTCCGGGACAGGGTTACAATGAGCAGTTCTTC. Translation: CASSPPGQGYNEQFF. The chain has TRBV18 and TRBJ2-1; 9 positions match TRBD1. J was trimmed by 4 bases and V by 3 bases; bases with no gene match: 4. CDR3 length: 15 amino acids. From germline, CDR1 is KGHSH and CDR2 LQKENI.

The V gene is TRBV7-8, the J gene TRBJ1-1, with TRBD1 matching 9 bases. Per germline, CDR1 SGHVS and CDR2 FQNEAQ. The CDR3 totals 16 residues. Trimming removed 5 bases from V and 5 bases from J; junction bases left unmatched: 12. In nucleotides, the CDR3 is TGTGCCAGCAGCGCCGGACAGGGGCGGGGGAAAACTGAAGCTTTCTTT. This codes for CASSAGQGRGKTEAFF. Full variable domain (remainder filled in from reference TRBV7-8 and TRBJ1-1): GAGVSQSPRYKVAKRGQDVALRCDPISGHVSLFWYQQALGQGPEFLTYFQNEAQLDKSGLPSDRFFAERPEGSVSTLKIQRTQQEDSAVYLCASSAGQGRGKTEAFFGQGTRLTVV.

The rearrangement links TRBV12-5 to TRBJ2-1; 7 bases map to TRBD2. Germline loops: CDR1 LGHNT, CDR2 FRNRAP. The CDR3 extends over 15 amino acids. After removal of 6 bases from V and 4 bases from J, the junction contained 9 bases not matched to a gene. CDR3 amino acids: CASGEVGGGYNEQFF. The CDR3 nucleotides read TGTGCTAGTGGGGAGGTGGGCGGGGGTTACAATGAGCAGTTCTTC.

This rearrangement joins TRBV27 to TRBJ1-2, with 9 bases aligning to TRBD1. J gave up 2 bases and V 5 bases, and 3 bases lay outside the gene matches. The CDR3 length is 14 residues. Germline CDR1 MNHEY, CDR2 SMNVEV (reference sequence). The CDR3 DNA is TGTGCCAGCAGTCTAGGACAGGGGAACTATGGCTACACCTTC. This encodes CASSLGQGNYGYTF.

This clone was picked up a small number of times. The chain couples TRBV4-1 to TRBJ2-3; 7 bases are a match to TRBD2. Losses at the gene ends were 1 base for V and 4 bases for J; bases not matched to a gene: 2. Germline V gene sequence: CDR1 MGHRA, CDR2 YSYEKL. This CDR3 is built from 14 residues. Here the CDR3 reads CASSQGLASDTQYF. CDR3 sequence (DNA): TGCGCCAGCAGCCAAGGACTAGCCTCAGATACGCAGTATTTT.

The V gene is TRBV10-3, the J gene TRBJ2-3, with D possibly TRBD2 on 5 matching bases. From germline, CDR1 is ENHRY and CDR2 SYGVKD. Trimming cost V 2 bases and J 8 bases, with 14 bases left between them. There are 14 residues in the CDR3. The CDR3 sequence is CAISEPSGFGTQYF. CDR3 bases: TGTGCCATCAGTGAGCCTTCGGGATTCGGTACGCAGTATTTT.

This chain links TRBV6-5 with TRBJ2-7; D is perhaps TRBD1 or TRBD2 (5 bases each). Trimming cost V 6 bases and J 2 bases, with 14 bases left between them. From germline, CDR1 is MNHEY and CDR2 SVGAGI. The CDR3 spans 14 residues. CDR3 in amino acids: CASRSPGTPYEQYV. CDR3 DNA: TGTGCCAGCAGGTCCCCAGGGACCCCCTACGAGCAGTACGTC.

This clone was found once. The chain carries TRBV19 and TRBJ1-3; possibly TRBD1 for D (5 bases). Germline V lookup: CDR1 LNHDA, CDR2 SQIVND (reference sequence). V was clipped by 5 bases and J by 0 bases, with 11 bases between them. The length of the CDR3 is 15 residues. CDR3: CASSGGPNSGNTIYF. For the CDR3, the DNA is TGTGCCAGTAGTGGGGGACCGAACTCTGGAAACACCATATATTTT.

Written as DNA, the CDR3 is TGTGCCAGCGGCGGTGGAGGGGGGGAGACCCAGTACTTC. This translates into CASGGGGGETQYF. The chain is built from TRBV9 and TRBJ2-5; D may correspond to TRBD1 or TRBD2 (6 bases each). Trimming removed 7 bases from V and 5 bases from J, with 15 bases in between. CDR3 length: 13 amino acids. CDR1 is SGDLS, CDR2 YYNGEE, per germline.

The V call is TRBV9, the J call TRBJ2-3, with D unclear. The CDR3 is 15 residues long. Trimming cost V 1 base and J 1 base, with 10 bases left between them. Germline assignment: CDR1 SGDLS and CDR2 YYNGEE. As DNA, the CDR3 is TGTGCCAGCAGCGTAAAGCTCCTTGGCACAGATACGCAGTATTTT. It specifies CASSVKLLGTDTQYF.

V usage is TRBV18 and J usage is TRBJ2-2, with no clear D. This CDR3 is built from 13 residues. The V gene lost 2 bases and the J gene lost 5 bases, with 6 bases spanning the gap. Germline CDR1 reads KGHSH; CDR2 reads LQKENI. CDR3 in DNA: TGTGCCAGCTCACCAGGGTCAACCGGGGAGCTGTTTTTT. Protein sequence: CASSPGSTGELFF.

The rearrangement joins TRBV19 to TRBJ1-2; TRBD1 matches at 9 bases. CDR3 length: 14 amino acids. The germline CDR1 and CDR2 sequences are LNHDA and SQIVND (reference sequence). V gave up 5 bases and J gave up 4 bases; unmatched junction bases: 5. CDR3 sequence: CASSVRDRAYGYTF. The CDR3 nucleotides read TGTGCCAGTAGTGTCCGGGACAGGGCCTATGGCTACACCTTC. The entire variable domain, with the rest obtained from reference TRBV19 and TRBJ1-2, is as follows: DGGITQSPKYLFRKEGQNVTLSCEQNLNHDAMYWYRQDPGQGLRLIYYSQIVNDFQKGDIAEGYSVSREKKESFPLTVTSAQKNPTAFYLCASSVRDRAYGYTFGSGTRLTVV.

The chain uses TRBV3-1 (or the pseudogene TRBV3-2) and TRBJ2-1; D is unclear. The germline V gene encodes CDR1 LGHDT and CDR2 YNNKEL (reference sequence). This CDR3 is 17 amino acids long. V was trimmed by 3 bases and J by 0 bases, leaving 15 bases between them. CDR3 sequence (DNA): TGTGCCAGCAGCCATGACGCGGAGCCGAGCTCCTACAATGAGCAGTTCTTC. Encoded protein: CASSHDAEPSSYNEQFF.

The V gene is TRBV6-1, the J gene TRBJ2-7, with 8 bases identical to TRBD1. J lost 4 bases, V lost 0 bases, and 5 bases had no gene match. The CDR3 totals 15 residues. Germline V gives CDR1 MNHNS, CDR2 SASEGT. CDR3 coding DNA: TGTGCCAGCAGTGAAGCTAGGACAGGGTTATACGAGCAGTACGTC. Its protein product is CASSEARTGLYEQYV.

This clone was seen a single time. The rearrangement joins TRBV2 to TRBJ2-3, with TRBD1 matching over 7 bases. The CDR3 consists of 17 residues. V shed 2 bases and J 3 bases; nucleotides not matched to a gene: 11. Germline V gene data show CDR1 as SNHLY and CDR2 as FYNNEI. The chain's CDR3 is CASSESGRGLWTDTQYF. For the CDR3, the DNA is TGTGCCAGCAGTGAATCTGGTAGGGGGCTATGGACAGATACGCAGTATTTT. The full variable domain, its missing parts supplied by reference TRBV2 and TRBJ2-3, is EPEVTQTPSHQVTQMGQEVILRCVPISNHLYFYWYRQILGQKVEFLVSFYNNEISEKSEIFDDQFSVERPDGSNFTLKIRSTKLEDSAMYFCASSESGRGLWTDTQYFGPGTRLTVL.

The chain combines TRBV7-2 with TRBJ2-5, with TRBD1 identical over 7 bases. In germline, CDR1 is SGHTA, CDR2 FQGNSA. With 1 base clipped from V and 4 bases from J, the junction kept 6 bases outside the gene matches. The length of the CDR3 is 15 residues. Here the CDR3 reads CASSLGRQGTETQYF. CDR3 coding DNA: TGTGCCAGCAGCTTAGGTCGACAGGGCACAGAGACCCAGTACTTC.

Only one count was recorded for this clone. The chain has TRBV30 and TRBJ2-5; D unresolved. This CDR3 is built from 13 residues. Trimming cost V 4 bases and J 2 bases, with 11 bases left between them. The germline gives CDR1 GTSNPN, CDR2 SVGIG (reference sequence). Here the CDR3 reads CAWKPTQQETQYF. Written as DNA, the CDR3 is TGTGCCTGGAAGCCGACGCAACAAGAGACCCAGTACTTC.

This clone was seen only once. This chain connects TRBV11-2 to TRBJ2-3; perhaps D is TRBD1 or TRBD2 (5 bases each). The CDR3 totals 16 residues. Trimming took 0 bases from V and 2 from J, leaving 12 bases between them. Germline V gives CDR1 SGHAT, CDR2 FQNNGV. CDR3 sequence: CASSLDLWGTTDTQYF. DNA for the CDR3: TGTGCCAGCAGCTTAGATCTTTGGGGGACCACAGATACGCAGTATTTT. The full variable domain, completed using reference TRBV11-2 and TRBJ2-3, is EAGVAQSPRYKIIEKRQSVAFWCNPISGHATLYWYQQILGQGPKLLIQFQNNGVVDDSQLPKDRFSAERLKGVDSTLKIQPAKLEDSAVYLCASSLDLWGTTDTQYFGPGTRLTVL.

The rearrangement joins TRBV27 to TRBJ2-7; D is undetermined. Trimming removed 5 bases from V and 4 bases from J, with 9 bases in between. CDR1 MNHEY and CDR2 SMNVEV come from the germline V gene (reference sequence). The CDR3 loop spans 12 amino acids. CDR3 region: CASSLRNYEQYV. The DNA of the CDR3 is TGTGCCAGCAGTCTTAGGAATTACGAGCAGTACGTC.

To note about this clone: The sample contains more than one DNA sequence encoding this CDR3. CDR3: CASSYRGLNTEAFF. In DNA form, the CDR3 reads TGTGCCAGCAGTTACAGGGGACTGAACACTGAAGCTTTCTTT. The V gene is TRBV6-2 or TRBV6-3, the J gene TRBJ1-1; a possible D gene is TRBD1 (5 bases). The CDR3 runs 14 residues. The germline gives CDR1 MNHEY, CDR2 SVGEGT. V gave up 2 bases and J gave up 0 bases, with 7 bases separating them.

The chain combines TRBV19 with TRBJ2-1, with 7 bases lining up with TRBD2. The CDR3 runs 17 residues. J gave up 0 bases and V 3 bases, and 8 bases lay outside the gene matches. CDR1 LNHDA and CDR2 SQIVND come from the germline V gene (reference sequence). CDR3 region: CASSIRWGGISYNEQFF. CDR3 DNA sequence: TGTGCCAGTAGTATCAGGTGGGGGGGAATCTCCTACAATGAGCAGTTCTTC.

This chain joins TRBV10-3 and TRBJ1-5; D not resolved. The CDR3 has 14 residues. V lost 2 bases, J lost 5 bases, and 10 bases lay in between. Germline assignment: CDR1 ENHRY and CDR2 SYGVKD. The CDR3 is CAISERQLYQPQHF. Written as DNA, the CDR3 is TGTGCCATCAGTGAGAGGCAGTTATATCAGCCCCAGCATTTT.

The chain uses TRBV7-9 and TRBJ1-1; possibly TRBD1 for D (5 bases). This CDR3 spans 14 amino acids. The V gene lost 5 bases and the J gene lost 0 bases, with 10 bases spanning the gap. Germline assignment: CDR1 SEHNR and CDR2 FQNEAQ (reference sequence). This CDR3 reads CASSRGTLNTEAFF. The CDR3 coding sequence is TGTGCCAGCAGCCGTGGGACGTTGAACACTGAAGCTTTCTTT.

The genes are TRBV5-1 and TRBJ2-4; 9 bases are shared with TRBD2. Trimming removed 4 bases from V and 0 bases from J; junction bases left unmatched: 14. This CDR3 region has 19 residues. Germline V gene data show CDR1 as SGHRS and CDR2 as YFSETQ. The DNA of the CDR3 is TGCGCCAGCAGCCCCCATGTAGCGGGGGCCAGGCTAGCCAAAAACATTCAGTACTTC. Residues: CASSPHVAGARLAKNIQYF.

V is TRBV14 and J is TRBJ2-7; 8 bases agree with TRBD1. The V gene's germline CDR1 is SGHDN and CDR2 FVKESK. This CDR3 has 15 residues. V lost 1 base and J lost 2; bases outside the gene matches: 4. DNA for the CDR3: TGTGCCAGCAGCCAAGGGCAGGGGGCTCCCTACGAGCAGTACGTC. Translated, it gives CASSQGQGAPYEQYV.

The gene calls are TRBV29-1 and TRBJ1-1, with D perhaps matching TRBD1 (5 bases). The germline V gene encodes CDR1 SQVTM and CDR2 ANQGSEA. V was trimmed by 5 bases and J by 5 bases, leaving 15 bases between them. CDR3 length: 13 amino acids. CDR3 nucleotide sequence: TGCAGCGTTTTTGAAGGGGTGTGGACTGAAGCTTTCTTT. Its translation is CSVFEGVWTEAFF. The variable domain in full, with the rest retrieved from reference TRBV29-1 and TRBJ1-1, is SAVISQKPSRDICQRGTSLTIQCQVDSQVTMMFWYRQQPGQSLTLIATANQGSEATYESGFVIDKFPISRPNLTFSTLTVSNMSPEDSSIYLCSVFEGVWTEAFFGQGTRLTVV.

The chain uses TRBV19 and TRBJ1-2; 8 nucleotides match TRBD1. Germline lookup yields CDR1 LNHDA and CDR2 SQIVND (reference sequence). The J segment lost 2 bases and the V segment lost 9 bases, leaving 5 bases of the junction unmatched. This CDR3 is built from 13 residues. The CDR3 sequence is CASGGQANYGYTF. For the CDR3, the DNA is TGTGCCAGCGGGGGACAGGCCAACTATGGCTACACCTTC.

The J gene is TRBJ1-1, the V gene TRBV2; D gene uncertain. V was clipped by 6 bases and J by 1 base, with 9 bases between them. Germline lookup yields CDR1 SNHLY and CDR2 FYNNEI. CDR3 length equals 13 residues. The DNA of the CDR3 is TGTGCCAGCAGGGAGGACGGGAACACTGAAGCTTTCTTT. It specifies CASREDGNTEAFF.

This CDR3 is CASSFNPLNGTDTQYF. The CDR3 DNA reads TGTGCCAGCAGTTTTAACCCCCTGAATGGCACAGATACGCAGTATTTT. The chain uses TRBV27 and TRBJ2-3; D is unresolved. Germline CDR1 reads MNHEY; CDR2 reads SMNVEV (reference sequence). With 3 bases removed from V and 1 base from J, the gap between germline ends came to 14 bases. CDR3 size: 16 residues.